The clone carrying this T cell receptor beta chain was observed a few times. Combining a sample-barcoded 5' primer with a J-beta primer mix, a second PCR ran for roughly 6 to 12 cycles. TCRdb re-analysed the 5' RACE reads in MiXCR, keeping a single row per CDR3 protein. The sample includes about 970,000 distinct CDR3 sequences, 51% of them seen just once. The V gene lost 1 base and the J gene lost 1 base, with 17 bases spanning the gap. Germline lookup yields CDR1 LGHNA and CDR2 YNFKEQ. The length of the CDR3 is 17 residues. The data originate from a study of blood T cells in healthy people across ages.

The V gene is TRBV4-2, the J gene TRBJ2-7; TRBD2 might be the D (6 bases). The source is a woman aged 55 to 70 in good health. The material sequenced was blood. Here the CDR3 DNA reads TGTGCCAGCAGCCAAGGGGATCAGCCGGCGGGGTCCTACGAGCAGTACTTC. It codes for CASSQGDQPAGSYEQYF.